The 6 T cell receptor beta chains below all came from one sample that was sequenced in a study of T cell changes during pregnancy in multiple sclerosis. The data were produced by immunoSEQ multiplex PCR, yet TCRdb's version contains in-frame clones alone and is incomplete. The data contain about 50,000 clones, approximately 90% of them seen just once; the ten biggest clones take up approximately 10%. The sequencing used CD8+ T cells from peripheral blood mononuclear cells, collected after pregnancy. These receptors were obtained from a female donor with multiple sclerosis, enrolled in a pregnancy study.

The chain employs TRBV9 and TRBJ2-3; 7 positions match TRBD1. The CDR3 is 14 amino acids. Germline V lookup: CDR1 SGDLS, CDR2 YYNGEE. V was clipped by 4 bases and J by 6 bases; unmatched bases: 8. The CDR3 coding sequence is TGTGCCAGCAGCCCCGAGACAGGGACGGATACGCAGTATTTT. Translating gives CASSPETGTDTQYF.

The chain has TRBV2 and TRBJ2-2, with TRBD2 matching 9 bases. The length of the CDR3 is 19 residues. The germline V gene encodes CDR1 SNHLY and CDR2 FYNNEI. The junction had 22 bases not matched to a gene; V was cut back by 6 bases and J by 8 bases. CDR3 coding DNA: TGTGCCAGCAGCCAGGGGGGGGTTCTAGCGGGGTTACAACCGGGGGAGCTGTTTTTT. Translation: CASSQGGVLAGLQPGELFF.

This sequence joins TRBV6-1 and TRBJ1-5; 12 nucleotides agree with TRBD1. This CDR3 has 16 amino acids. From germline, CDR1 is MNHNS and CDR2 SASEGT. Trimming at V came to 3 bases and at J to 3 bases, leaving 3 bases not matched to a gene. The CDR3 sequence is CASSDWDRGPNQPQHF. CDR3 DNA: TGTGCCAGCAGTGATTGGGACAGGGGGCCCAATCAGCCCCAGCATTTT.

The rearrangement uses TRBV21-1 and TRBJ2-1; the table names TRBD2, a call not compared with the DNA. TRBV21-1 is a pseudogene segment. The CDR3 has 17 amino acids. The DNA for the CDR3 is TGTGCCAGCACCCCCGGGACTAGCGGGGGGACGTACAATGAGCAGTTCTTC. This encodes CASTPGTSGGTYNEQFF.

The chain is built from TRBV6-1 and TRBJ1-1; D is perhaps TRBD1 (6 bases). The germline V and J ends were trimmed by 5 bases and 4 bases, with 14 bases remaining between them. The CDR3 covers 14 residues. Germline V gene sequence: CDR1 MNHNS, CDR2 SASEGT. The DNA of the CDR3 is TGTGCCAGCAGTCCCGGGGAGGGGGGCACTGAAGCTTTCTTT. This translates into CASSPGEGGTEAFF.

The chain is built from TRBV19 and TRBJ1-5; 8 nucleotides agree with TRBD1. The CDR3 extends over 14 amino acids. Per the germline V gene, CDR1 is LNHDA and CDR2 is SQIVND (reference sequence). Trimming took 9 bases from V and 5 from J; bases not matched to a gene: 9. This CDR3 is CARVVQGGDQPQHF. The DNA of the CDR3 is TGTGCCAGGGTGGTACAGGGGGGCGATCAGCCCCAGCATTTT. Together with reference TRBV19 and TRBJ1-5, the CDR3 gives the full variable domain: DGGITQSPKYLFRKEGQNVTLSCEQNLNHDAMYWYRQDPGQGLRLIYYSQIVNDFQKGDIAEGYSVSREKKESFPLTVTSAQKNPTAFYLCARVVQGGDQPQHFGDGTRLSIL.